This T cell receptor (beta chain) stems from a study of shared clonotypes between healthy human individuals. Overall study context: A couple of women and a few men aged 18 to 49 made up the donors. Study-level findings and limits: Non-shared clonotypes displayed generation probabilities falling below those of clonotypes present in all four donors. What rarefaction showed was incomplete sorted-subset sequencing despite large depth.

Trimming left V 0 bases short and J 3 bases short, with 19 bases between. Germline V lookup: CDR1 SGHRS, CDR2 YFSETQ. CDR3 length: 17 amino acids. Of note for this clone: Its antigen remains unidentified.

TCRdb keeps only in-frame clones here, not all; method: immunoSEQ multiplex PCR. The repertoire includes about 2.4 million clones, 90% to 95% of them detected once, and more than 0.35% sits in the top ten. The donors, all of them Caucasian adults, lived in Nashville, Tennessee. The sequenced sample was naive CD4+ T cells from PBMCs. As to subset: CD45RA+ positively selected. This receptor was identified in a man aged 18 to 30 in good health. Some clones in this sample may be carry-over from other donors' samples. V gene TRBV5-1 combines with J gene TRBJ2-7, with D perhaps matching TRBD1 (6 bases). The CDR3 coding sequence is TGCGCCAGCAGCTTGGGGACAGTCTATCTGGGCCACTACGAGCAGTACTTC. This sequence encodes CASSLGTVYLGHYEQYF.